A single sample gave rise to the 30 T cell receptor beta chains below, sequenced in a study of tumor-infiltrating lymphocytes in primary liver carcinoma (dated by TCRdb to 2016 to 2017). This sample was sequenced with an Illumina HiSeq 2500. Using a constant-region primer and ProtoScript II reverse transcriptase, TCRbeta-specific cDNA was reverse-transcribed from about 540 ng total RNA. The TCRbeta libraries were prepared through three rounds of nested multiplex PCR following a slightly modified ARM-PCR procedure. Each of the first two PCR rounds ran for nine to ten cycles and used multiplex TRBV1-TRBV30 forward primers together with a Cbeta reverse primer. Through fastp at Q25 and MiXCR, TCRdb rebuilt clones from the public reads, retaining in-frame beta chains. Each record represents a unique CDR3 protein, reported with the most common genes and DNA among its rows. The sample data list approximately 300,000 distinct CDR3 sequences, and 55% to 65% of these were observed just once. The ten largest clones represent about 8.4% of the sample.

RNA from unsorted whole blood was extracted with TRIzol reagent, and germline DNA was obtained with the DNeasy Blood & Tissue kit. The material sequenced was peripheral blood. These receptors all stem from a man aged 40-49 years with primary liver carcinoma and hepatitis B virus infection.

Comments on this clonotype: This may arise from a read error, as a much more abundant clone is one base away. The chain combines TRBV5-4 with TRBJ2-2; D gene unclear. This CDR3 has 15 amino acids. Germline values: CDR1 SGHNT, CDR2 YYREEE (reference sequence). CDR3 in DNA: TGTGCCAGCAGCTTGGGTCCTCTGAACGCCGGGGAGCTGTTTTTT. Protein product: CASSLGPLNAGELFF.

This clonotype was detected a few times. This rearrangement joins TRBV11-2 to TRBJ1-1; no clear D. This CDR3 region has 12 residues. Germline CDR1 SGHAT, CDR2 FQNNGV. The ends were cut back, 5 bases at V and 7 bases at J, with 11 bases in the middle. Here the CDR3 DNA reads TGTGCCAGCAGCCGGCGTATCTTTGAAGCTTTCTTT. This translates into CASSRRIFEAFF.

Comment on this clonotype: A much larger clone differs by one base, so this may be a read error. The chain is built from TRBV12-3 or TRBV12-4 and TRBJ2-1, with D hard to call. Deletions cut 5 bases from V and 0 bases from J, with 14 bases between. The CDR3 has 16 amino acids. The CDR3 coding sequence is TGTGCCAGCAGTCCCTTCCGTACGAGCTCCTACAATGAGCAGTTCTTC. Its protein is CASSPFRTSSYNEQFF.

Note on this clonotype: One base away lies a much larger clone, so this may be a sequencing read error. The chain carries TRBV4-2 and TRBJ2-1; D gene ambiguous. Germline loops: CDR1 LGHNA, CDR2 YNFKEQ. This CDR3 comprises 12 residues. CDR3 sequence reads: CGSSQARDEQFF. The CDR3 DNA reads as TGTGGCAGCAGCCAAGCTAGGGATGAGCAGTTCTTC.

A remark on this clonotype: Since a much larger clone is just one base distant, this may be a read error. The chain is built from TRBV12-3 or TRBV12-4 and TRBJ2-1; 7 nucleotides align to TRBD2. CDR3 length equals 13 residues. The J segment lost 8 bases and the V segment lost 7 bases, leaving 8 bases of the junction unmatched. The CDR3 loop is CASKTSPWDEQFF. CDR3 nucleotide sequence: TGTGCCAGCAAGACTAGCCCCTGGGATGAGCAGTTCTTC.

The chain couples TRBV28 to TRBJ1-5; D may correspond to TRBD1 or TRBD2 (5 bases each). Judging by the DNA end, TRBJ2-3 fits better; the J call may be wrong. The germline V gene has CDR1 MDHEN and CDR2 SYDVKM. The CDR3 is 18 residues long. The CDR3 here is CASSPSGGLGLGNQPQYF. The CDR3 DNA sequence: TGTGCCAGCAGTCCCTCTGGGGGTTTGGGGTTGGGCAATCAGCCCCAGTATTTT.

Turning to this clonotype: One end of the junction is discordant with germline, which a read error may explain. The chain is built from TRBV6-1 and TRBJ2-1, with D uncertain. There are 12 residues in the CDR3. CDR1 and CDR2 from the germline V gene are MNHNS and SASEGT. The CDR3 coding sequence is TGTGTCAGCAGTGAAGAGTTTGGTGAGCAGTTCTTC. Translated: CVSSEEFGEQFF.

V gene TRBV28 combines with J gene TRBJ2-7, with D hard to call. The ends were cut back, 8 bases at V and 3 bases at J, with 23 bases in the middle. This CDR3 region has 16 residues. From germline, CDR1 is MDHEN and CDR2 SYDVKM. The CDR3 region has the DNA TGTGCCAGCGGATCGGCCGGCTCTTTCGGGCACTACGAGCAGTACTTC. This sequence encodes CASGSAGSFGHYEQYF.

Points on this clonotype: Given a much more abundant clone one base away, this may be a read error. CDR3 bases: TGCAGCGTTGAATCGACACTTAAGTGGGACCAGTGCTTC. Its protein product is CSVESTLKWDQCF. The chain is built from TRBV29-1 and TRBJ2-5, with D perhaps given as TRBD1 or TRBD2 (5 bases each). This CDR3 has 13 residues. Germline V gives CDR1 SQVTM, CDR2 ANQGSEA.

Concerning this clonotype itself: A junction end diverges from the germline sequence, so it may reflect a read error. This chain connects TRBV19 to TRBJ2-1, with 7 bases aligning to TRBD1. The CDR3 spans 17 residues. Per the germline V gene, CDR1 is LNHDA and CDR2 is SQIVND (reference sequence). CDR3 coding DNA: TGTGCCAGTACTAGAACCCATAGGGGGCGCGTTGGCGATGAGCAATTCTTC. Translation: CASTRTHRGRVGDEQFF.

The V and J genes are TRBV7-9 and TRBJ2-7; 8 nucleotides match TRBD1. This CDR3 contains 16 residues. Germline CDR1 and CDR2: SEHNR and FQNEAQ (reference sequence). The ends lost 5 bases at V and 2 bases at J; junction bases unmatched: 11. The CDR3: CASSRIEDRAAYEQYF. DNA for the CDR3: TGTGCCAGCAGCCGAATAGAGGACAGGGCGGCCTACGAGCAGTACTTC.

For this clonotype: The junction departs from the called germline gene at one end, perhaps through a read error. This chain links TRBV11-1 with TRBJ2-1, with 7 bases lining up with TRBD2. The germline CDR1 and CDR2 sequences are SGHAT and FQDESV (reference sequence). The CDR3 runs to 16 residues. The CDR3 is CASSSTGEGWNNERFF. In DNA, the CDR3 is TGTGCCAGCAGCTCCACGGGGGAGGGATGGAACAATGAGCGGTTCTTC.

This clonotype showed up just once. This may be a read error: a much more frequent sequence differs by one nucleotide. CDR3 region: CASSSLTRTGAGELFF. CDR3 DNA: TGTGCCAGCAGTTCCCTGACTAGAACCGGGGCCGGGGAGCTGTTTTTT. This rearrangement joins TRBV6-2 or TRBV6-3 to TRBJ2-2, with D possibly being TRBD2 (6 bases). Trimming shortened V by 4 bases and J by 6 bases, and 18 bases separated the two germline ends. The CDR3 has 16 amino acids. The germline gives CDR1 MNHEY, CDR2 SVGEGT.

Turning to this clonotype: An end of the junction differs from the germline gene, which may be a read error. J is TRBJ1-2 and V is TRBV6-6; TRBD1 matches at 12 bases. The CDR3 loop spans 18 amino acids. Looked up from germline, CDR1 is MNHNY and CDR2 is SVGAGI (reference sequence). CDR3 loop: CTSSLLGTGGAEGYGYTF. The CDR3 DNA is TGTACCAGCAGTTTATTGGGGACAGGGGGCGCAGAGGGCTATGGCTACACCTTC.

The V gene is TRBV7-9, the J gene TRBJ2-3, with a possible D match to TRBD2 (6 bases). Trimming pared 4 bases from V and 0 bases from J, leaving 8 bases between. The germline V gene encodes CDR1 SEHNR and CDR2 FQNEAQ (reference sequence). This CDR3 is built from 14 residues. The CDR3 DNA reads TGTGCCAGCAGCTGGAGCGGGAGCACAGATACGCAGTATTTT. Protein product: CASSWSGSTDTQYF.

The chain employs TRBV4-2 and TRBJ2-6; D is possibly TRBD1 or TRBD2 (5 bases each). Germline CDR1 reads LGHNA; CDR2 reads YNFKEQ. The CDR3 totals 17 residues. V was trimmed by 0 bases and J by 0 bases, leaving 9 bases between them. As DNA, the CDR3 is TGTGCCAGCAGCCAAGAGGGGACCGGCTCTGGGGCCAACGTCCTGACTTTC. Translation: CASSQEGTGSGANVLTF.

This clonotype was recorded many times. V is TRBV28 and J is TRBJ2-3, with 9 nucleotides matching TRBD2. The CDR3 loop spans 14 amino acids. V lost 3 bases to trimming and J lost 3 bases; unmatched junction nucleotides: 1. From germline, CDR1 is MDHEN and CDR2 SYDVKM. CDR3 in amino acids: CASSFSGSTDTQYF. CDR3 sequence (DNA): TGTGCCAGCAGTTTTAGCGGGAGTACAGATACGCAGTATTTT. Full variable domain (remainder filled in from reference TRBV28 and TRBJ2-3): DVKVTQSSRYLVKRTGEKVFLECVQDMDHENMFWYRQDPGLGLRLIYFSYDVKMKEKGDIPEGYSVSREKKERFSLILESASTNQTSMYLCASSFSGSTDTQYFGPGTRLTVL.

This clonotype appeared a single time. This clone may be a read error of a much larger clone one base away. Because it lacks the conserved phenylalanine or tryptophan at the end, this CDR3 is likely a read error. V is TRBV4-1 and J is TRBJ1-2; tentative D call: TRBD1 (5 bases). There are 15 residues in the CDR3. Between the trimmed V and J ends, which lost 4 bases and 3 bases, there was a span of 15 bases. Germline V gene sequence: CDR1 MGHRA, CDR2 YSYEKL. The CDR3 loop is CASSPLARGDYGYTL. Written as DNA, the CDR3 is TGCGCCAGCAGCCCCCTGGCAAGGGGAGACTATGGCTACACCCTC.

V gene TRBV5-6 combines with J gene TRBJ2-6; tentatively, D is TRBD1 (6 bases). Between the trimmed V and J ends, which lost 0 bases and 4 bases, there was a span of 14 bases. The CDR3 is 17 residues long. The germline V gene has CDR1 SGHDT and CDR2 YYEEEE. DNA of the CDR3: TGTGCCAGCAGCTTGGTGGTAGGGGGAACAGGGGCCAACGTCCTGACTTTC. It is translated as CASSLVVGGTGANVLTF.

In this sample, this clonotype turned up many times. This CDR3 reads CASSQGDQIPLRTEAFF. CDR3 DNA: TGCGCCAGCAGCCAAGGGGACCAGATACCCCTGAGAACTGAAGCTTTCTTT. The chain is built from TRBV4-1 and TRBJ1-1; D might be TRBD1 (5 bases). Germline assignment: CDR1 MGHRA and CDR2 YSYEKL. V gave up 1 base and J gave up 5 bases, with 20 bases separating them. This CDR3 spans 17 amino acids.

This sequence joins TRBV5-6 and TRBJ2-7; 7 bases are a match to TRBD1. V dropped 3 bases and J dropped 7; count of bases not matched to a gene: 7. In germline, CDR1 is SGHDT, CDR2 YYEEEE. The CDR3 has 13 residues. CDR3 protein: CASSWVGGREQYF. CDR3 nucleotide sequence: TGTGCCAGCAGCTGGGTAGGGGGCCGGGAGCAGTACTTC.

The CDR3 here is CASSQRTSGARGEQFF. The CDR3 DNA is TGTGCCAGCAGCCAACGGACTAGCGGAGCTAGAGGGGAGCAGTTCTTC. The V gene is TRBV14, the J gene TRBJ2-1, with TRBD2 matching over 10 bases. V dropped 2 bases and J dropped 10; count of bases not matched to a gene: 11. Per the germline V gene, CDR1 is SGHDN and CDR2 is FVKESK. The CDR3 spans 16 residues. Full variable domain (missing parts from reference TRBV14 and TRBJ2-1): EAGVTQFPSHSVIEKGQTVTLRCDPISGHDNLYWYRRVMGKEIKFLLHFVKESKQDESGMPNNRFLAERTGGTYSTLKVQPAELEDSGVYFCASSQRTSGARGEQFFGPGTRLTVL.

This clonotype has a handful of counts. The chain couples TRBV6-5 to TRBJ2-2; weak D call: TRBD2 (5 bases). From germline, CDR1 is MNHEY and CDR2 SVGAGI. There are 16 residues in the CDR3. V dropped 1 base and J dropped 4 bases, with 13 bases sitting between them. The CDR3 here is CASSYLASGLTGELFF. The CDR3 DNA is TGTGCCAGCAGTTACTTGGCCAGCGGCCTCACCGGGGAGCTGTTTTTT.

A word on this clonotype: With a much larger clone just one base away, this may be a read error. This rearrangement joins TRBV6-1 to TRBJ2-7; D ambiguous. Germline loops: CDR1 MNHNS, CDR2 SASEGT. V shed 7 bases and J shed 4 bases, with 5 bases lying between them. This CDR3 comprises 10 residues. The CDR3 protein is CASIAYEQYF. In nucleotides, the CDR3 is TGTGCCAGCATTGCATACGAGCAGTACTTC.

This clonotype was counted only a few times. This chain joins TRBV14 and TRBJ1-1, with D perhaps matching TRBD1 (6 bases). Germline V gene sequence: CDR1 SGHDN, CDR2 FVKESK. Trimming pared 1 base from V and 5 bases from J, leaving 17 bases between. This CDR3 region has 16 residues. CDR3 amino acids: CASSQGGGTRRTEAFF. The CDR3 coding sequence is TGTGCCAGCAGCCAAGGAGGAGGGACAAGAAGAACTGAAGCTTTCTTT.

DNA of the CDR3: TGTGCCAGCAGAACGAATTTACGGGGCCGGGAGGAAAAACTGTTTTTT. Translated, it gives CASRTNLRGREEKLFF. The rearrangement joins TRBV5-5 to TRBJ1-4, with D perhaps TRBD1 (5 bases). The germline V gene encodes CDR1 SGHKS and CDR2 YYEKEE (reference sequence). V was clipped by 5 bases and J by 8 bases, with 22 bases between them. The CDR3 is 16 amino acids.

Notes on this clonotype: At one end the junction does not follow the germline gene, possibly because of a read error. V usage is TRBV5-4 and J usage is TRBJ1-3; D gene uncertain. Per the germline V gene, CDR1 is SGHNT and CDR2 is YYREEE (reference sequence). CDR3 length: 12 residues. The DNA for the CDR3 is TGTACCAGCAGCTTGGCGGGAAACACCATATATTTT. Amino acids: CTSSLAGNTIYF.

On this clonotype: A much larger clone differs by one base, so this may be a read error. CDR3 in amino acids: CAGKRDRVRVNTEAFF. The CDR3 bases are TGTGCCGGCAAGCGGGACAGGGTAAGGGTGAACACTGAAGCTTTCTTT. V usage is TRBV6-5 and J usage is TRBJ1-1; 9 bases are a match to TRBD1. The CDR3 length is 16 residues. Looked up from germline, CDR1 is MNHEY and CDR2 is SVGAGI. V lost 11 bases, J lost 0 bases, and 13 bases stayed unmatched.

This clonotype was detected only a few times. This sequence joins TRBV5-1 and TRBJ1-5; D may be TRBD1 (6 bases). Germline V lookup: CDR1 SGHRS, CDR2 YFSETQ. V was pared by 4 bases and J by 6 bases, with 14 bases between. The CDR3 has 14 residues. The DNA for the CDR3 is TGCGCCAGCAGCCCCGGGACATCGGGTCAGCCCCAGCATTTT. It translates to CASSPGTSGQPQHF. Full variable domain (rest looked up from reference TRBV5-1 and TRBJ1-5): KAGVTQTPRYLIKTRGQQVTLSCSPISGHRSVSWYQQTPGQGLQFLFEYFSETQRNKGNFPGRFSGRQFSNSRSEMNVSTLELGDSALYLCASSPGTSGQPQHFGDGTRLSIL.

The rearrangement joins TRBV4-2 to TRBJ2-3, with D perhaps given as TRBD1 or TRBD2 (6 bases each). The V end was cut by 4 bases, the J end by 5 bases, with 16 bases between. Germline V gene lookup returns CDR1 LGHNA and CDR2 YNFKEQ. The CDR3 is 15 residues long. CDR3 coding DNA: TGTGCCAGCAGCCGAGGGGGAGGAGTAGGAGATACGCAGTATTTT. Translating it yields CASSRGGGVGDTQYF.